Shown below are 18 T cell receptor beta chains from a single sample sequenced in a study of blood T cell dynamics during melanoma immunotherapy. TCRdb's table, derived via immunoSEQ multiplex PCR, lists solely in-frame clones and lacks some. Among some 9,900 clones listed, approximately 89% were seen once. The time point is: pre-treatment baseline. The source was blood, collected from a patient treated with checkpoint blockade. The receptors derive from a human donor with melanoma.

This clone was recorded a few times. This chain's CDR3 is CASSPTAGAGNYEQYF. The CDR3 DNA sequence: TGTGCCAGCAGCCCCACGGCTGGGGCGGGCAACTACGAGCAGTACTTC. The V gene is TRBV4-2, the J gene TRBJ2-7, with D perhaps matching TRBD1 or TRBD2 (5 bases each). The germline V gene encodes CDR1 LGHNA and CDR2 YNFKEQ. Trimming stripped 4 bases from V and 3 bases from J, with 19 bases between. This CDR3 contains 16 residues.

V is TRBV19 and J is TRBJ1-1; D is perhaps TRBD1 (6 bases). Trimming took off 3 bases at V and 4 bases at J, with 9 bases between the two ends. CDR1 is LNHDA, CDR2 SQIVND, per germline (reference sequence). The length of the CDR3 is 13 residues. This CDR3 reads CASSIRGLTEAFF. CDR3 bases: TGTGCCAGTAGTATTCGGGGGCTCACTGAAGCTTTCTTT.

The V gene is TRBV28, the J gene TRBJ1-3, with unresolved D. This CDR3 region has 13 residues. The V end lost 6 bases, the J end lost 5 bases, and 11 bases lay between the germline ends. The germline V gene encodes CDR1 MDHEN and CDR2 SYDVKM. CDR3 protein: CASRREPRNTIYF. The CDR3 DNA is TGTGCCAGCAGACGGGAGCCCCGAAACACCATATATTTT.

The rearrangement uses TRBV5-6 and TRBJ1-2; no definite D call. This CDR3 has 14 residues. The germline V and J ends were trimmed by 0 bases and 7 bases, with 13 bases remaining between them. Germline CDR1 reads SGHDT; CDR2 reads YYEEEE. The CDR3 DNA follows: TGTGCCAGCAGCTTGGTTAGTGGGCTGGGTGGCTACACCTTC. It yields the protein CASSLVSGLGGYTF.

This chain uses TRBV28 with TRBJ1-1; 9 nucleotides line up with TRBD1. J was trimmed by 1 base and V by 6 bases; bases with no gene match: 0. The CDR3 contains 13 residues. CDR1 and CDR2 from the germline V gene are MDHEN and SYDVKM. The CDR3 bases are TGTGCCAGCAGGGACAGGGGGAACACTGAAGCTTTCTTT. It codes for CASRDRGNTEAFF.

In its sample, this clone was seen a few times. V and J are TRBV6-1 and TRBJ2-3, with a tentative D call TRBD2 (6 bases). V lost 6 bases and J lost 1, with 14 bases in between. The CDR3 sequence is 15 residues long. Germline V CDR1 and CDR2: MNHNS, SASEGT. CDR3 residues: CASSPLTGGTDTQYF. The CDR3 nucleotides read TGTGCCAGCAGCCCATTGACGGGAGGCACAGATACGCAGTATTTT.

This sequence joins TRBV28 and TRBJ2-5; a possible D gene is TRBD1 (6 bases). With 3 bases removed from V and 4 bases from J, the gap between germline ends came to 12 bases. Germline V gene lookup returns CDR1 MDHEN and CDR2 SYDVKM. The CDR3 contains 14 residues. Here the CDR3 DNA reads TGTGCCAGCAGTTTCCAAGGGACACCAGAGACCCAGTACTTC. It yields the protein CASSFQGTPETQYF.

The rearrangement joins TRBV25-1 to TRBJ2-3; D ambiguous. This CDR3 is built from 13 residues. The V end was cut by 3 bases, the J end by 9 bases, with 13 bases between. In germline, CDR1 is MGHDK, CDR2 SYGVNS. CDR3 in amino acids: CASSDFPLNTQYF. Written as DNA, the CDR3 is TGTGCCAGCAGTGATTTCCCCCTGAACACGCAGTATTTT.

Details on this clone: At one end, the junction sequence differs from germline, possibly due to a read error. The CDR3 sequence: CASSLDTGTGAPYEQFF. In DNA form, the CDR3 reads TGTGCCAGCAGCCTAGACACCGGGACAGGGGCACCCTATGAGCAGTTCTTC. V gene TRBV11-2 combines with J gene TRBJ2-1; 10 nucleotides agree with TRBD1. Germline CDR1 SGHAT, CDR2 FQNNGV. There are 17 residues in the CDR3.

By frequency in the sample, this clone is medium-sized. The chain has TRBV5-1 and TRBJ2-7, with D possibly matching TRBD1 (6 bases). The CDR3 is 14 amino acids. With 4 bases removed from V and 0 bases from J, the gap between germline ends came to 11 bases. The germline gives CDR1 SGHRS, CDR2 YFSETQ. CDR3 bases: TGCGCCAGCAGCCCAGGGGCCTACTCCTACGAGCAGTACTTC. Translated: CASSPGAYSYEQYF.

V usage is TRBV19 and J usage is TRBJ1-4, with D perhaps TRBD1 (5 bases). Looked up from germline, CDR1 is LNHDA and CDR2 is SQIVND (reference sequence). The V and J ends lost 7 bases and 6 bases respectively, with 15 bases between them. The CDR3 totals 14 residues. CDR3 amino acids: CASTPTGPDEKLFF. DNA for the CDR3: TGTGCCAGTACCCCGACGGGGCCGGATGAAAAACTGTTTTTT.

The rearrangement uses TRBV7-9 and TRBJ2-1, with TRBD2 matching over 11 bases. Germline trimming cut 1 base from V and 4 bases from J; bases unmatched to any gene: 0. Germline V gene sequence: CDR1 SEHNR, CDR2 FQNEAQ (reference sequence). CDR3 length: 15 amino acids. CDR3 protein: CASSLGLAGYNEQFF. The CDR3 DNA sequence: TGTGCCAGCAGCTTAGGACTAGCGGGATACAATGAGCAGTTCTTC.

This clone was seen a single time. The chain combines TRBV18 with TRBJ2-1, with D perhaps matching TRBD1 or TRBD2 (5 bases each). Trimming stripped 4 bases from V and 6 bases from J, with 19 bases between. The CDR3 has 16 amino acids. Germline CDR1 is KGHSH and CDR2 is LQKENI. This CDR3 reads CASSLPGTARGNEQFF. CDR3 sequence (DNA): TGTGCCAGCTCACTTCCCGGGACGGCAAGGGGCAATGAGCAGTTCTTC.

This clone was seen a few times. The chain uses TRBV27 and TRBJ2-7, with a possible D match to TRBD2 (6 bases). CDR3 length: 14 residues. The V and J ends lost 0 bases and 2 bases respectively, with 8 bases between them. In germline, CDR1 is MNHEY, CDR2 SMNVEV (reference sequence). CDR3 sequence reads: CASSLSGLTYEQYF. CDR3 DNA: TGTGCCAGCAGTTTATCGGGACTTACCTACGAGCAGTACTTC.

The V call is TRBV25-1, the J call TRBJ1-1, with D uncertain. CDR3 length: 15 residues. V was pared by 5 bases and J by 1 base, with 14 bases between. Per the germline V gene, CDR1 is MGHDK and CDR2 is SYGVNS. CDR3 region: CASSKGSQWNTEAFF. In nucleotides, the CDR3 is TGTGCCAGCAGTAAAGGGTCCCAATGGAACACTGAAGCTTTCTTT. The whole variable domain, remainder taken from reference TRBV25-1 and TRBJ1-1, is EADIYQTPRYLVIGTGKKITLECSQTMGHDKMYWYQQDPGMELHLIHYSYGVNSTEKGDLSSESTVSRIRTEHFPLTLESARPSHTSQYLCASSKGSQWNTEAFFGQGTRLTVV.

This chain connects TRBV21-1 to TRBJ1-1. TRBV21-1 is described as a pseudogene. The CDR3 length is 13 residues. The CDR3 region is CASSLEEAKAAFF. The CDR3, as DNA: TGTGCCAGCAGCCTTGAGGAGGCCAAAGCAGCTTTCTTT.

The rearrangement joins TRBV5-6 to TRBJ2-2; the D is unclear. Trimming took off 1 base at V and 6 bases at J, with 10 bases between the two ends. The CDR3 has 14 amino acids. The V gene's germline CDR1 is SGHDT and CDR2 YYEEEE. The CDR3 sequence is CASSLYSPPGELFF. The CDR3 nucleotides are TGTGCCAGCAGCTTGTATTCCCCTCCCGGGGAGCTGTTTTTT. The full variable domain, its missing parts supplied by reference TRBV5-6 and TRBJ2-2, is DAGVTQSPTHLIKTRGQQVTLRCSPKSGHDTVSWYQQALGQGPQFIFQYYEEEERQRGNFPDRFSGHQFPNYSSELNVNALLLGDSALYLCASSLYSPPGELFFGEGSRLTVL.

V usage is TRBV7-2 and J usage is TRBJ2-3; weak D call: TRBD1 (7 bases). The CDR3 sequence is 14 residues long. The germline gives CDR1 SGHTA, CDR2 FQGNSA. The V end lost 4 bases, the J end lost 7 bases, and 15 bases lay between the germline ends. The CDR3 protein is CASSSLQGGNTQYF. The DNA for the CDR3 is TGTGCCAGCAGCTCACTCCAGGGGGGAAATACGCAGTATTTT.